These 29 T cell receptor beta chains were all obtained from the same sample, sequenced in a study of CD8 T cells in ankylosing spondylitis. Study-wide results and caveats: In ankylosing spondylitis blood, a motif of roughly 8 highly homologous TCR beta variants appeared characteristic.

These receptors have no identified antigens. MiXCR was run by TCRdb on the 5' RACE reads, yielding one entry per CDR3 protein. Here the sample spans some 700,000 distinct CDR3 sequences, around 20% being singletons. The sequencing sample was made of blood, either unsorted or a sorted T cell fraction (not recorded which). All receptors come from a male donor with ankylosing spondylitis.

V and J are TRBV6-2 or TRBV6-3 and TRBJ2-1; 9 nucleotides line up with TRBD1. The V and J ends lost 4 bases and 8 bases, in that order; junction bases with no gene match: 12. CDR3 length: 16 residues. CDR1 MNHEY and CDR2 SVGEGT come from the germline V gene. The CDR3 reads CASSSYPGQGFYEQFF. CDR3 DNA: TGTGCCAGCAGTTCCTACCCGGGACAGGGCTTCTATGAGCAGTTCTTC.

This clonotype was counted ten times or more. The chain links TRBV15 to TRBJ2-1; D uncertain. V shed 3 bases and J shed 9 bases, with 6 bases lying between them. The CDR3 length is 11 residues. CDR1 is LNHNV and CDR2 is YYDKDF in the germline V gene (reference sequence). CDR3 DNA: TGTGCCACCAGCAGCGGTATTGAGCAGTTCTTC. Protein sequence: CATSSGIEQFF.

This chain joins TRBV24-1 and TRBJ1-5; no clear D. Germline CDR1 is KGHDR and CDR2 is SFDVKD. Trimming removed 4 bases from V and 4 bases from J, with 16 bases in between. CDR3 length equals 16 residues. In DNA, the CDR3 is TGTGCCACCAGTGAAACCGGGCTCTGGCAGAATCAGCCCCAGCATTTT. Translated, it gives CATSETGLWQNQPQHF.

This clonotype showed up just once. The chain is built from TRBV28 and TRBJ1-1; 9 bases are a match to TRBD1. The CDR3 extends over 16 amino acids. The V and J ends lost 5 bases and 4 bases, in that order; junction bases with no gene match: 11. Looked up from germline, CDR1 is MDHEN and CDR2 is SYDVKM. Here the CDR3 DNA reads TGTGCCAGCAGTGAGGGGGACAGGGTACTTCTCACTGAAGCTTTCTTT. It yields the protein CASSEGDRVLLTEAFF. Variable domain in full (rest from reference TRBV28 and TRBJ1-1): DVKVTQSSRYLVKRTGEKVFLECVQDMDHENMFWYRQDPGLGLRLIYFSYDVKMKEKGDIPEGYSVSREKKERFSLILESASTNQTSMYLCASSEGDRVLLTEAFFGQGTRLTVV.

This chain joins TRBV7-3 and TRBJ1-5; no clear D. The CDR3 covers 13 residues. CDR1 and CDR2 (germline): SGHTA, FQGTGA. Trimming took off 1 base at V and 6 bases at J, with 7 bases between the two ends. CDR3 DNA: TGTGCCAGCAGCTTAAACCCCGGTCAGCCCCAGCATTTT. Protein sequence: CASSLNPGQPQHF.

The gene calls are TRBV20-1 and TRBJ2-5; weak D call: TRBD2 (5 bases). The CDR3 extends over 14 amino acids. V was trimmed by 0 bases and J by 5 bases, leaving 13 bases between them. Per the germline V gene, CDR1 is DFQATT and CDR2 is SNEGSKA (reference sequence). CDR3 region: CSARDLVGAETQYF. DNA of the CDR3: TGCAGTGCTAGAGATCTGGTGGGAGCGGAGACCCAGTACTTC.

The chain recombines TRBV7-9 with TRBJ2-1; 10 positions agree with TRBD2. There are 15 residues in the CDR3. Per germline, CDR1 SEHNR and CDR2 FQNEAQ (reference sequence). V was clipped by 2 bases and J by 8 bases; unmatched bases: 6. The CDR3 region is CASSLLAGAFDEQFF. CDR3 DNA: TGTGCCAGCAGCTTACTAGCGGGAGCTTTCGATGAGCAGTTCTTC.

V is TRBV3-1 and J is TRBJ1-3, with no clear D. CDR1 and CDR2 (germline): LGHDT, YNNKEL (reference sequence). The CDR3 loop spans 12 amino acids. Trimming took off 2 bases at V and 2 bases at J, with 1 base between the two ends. The CDR3 nucleotides are TGTGCCAGCAGCCAACCTGGAAACACCATATATTTT. Translation: CASSQPGNTIYF.

This clonotype was counted a few times. The chain links TRBV6-1 to TRBJ2-2, with D perhaps being TRBD1 or TRBD2 (5 bases each). V dropped 5 bases and J dropped 1 base, with 11 bases sitting between them. This CDR3 is built from 15 residues. Per germline, CDR1 MNHNS and CDR2 SASEGT. CDR3 DNA: TGTGCCAGCAGTCGAGGGACGGTGAACACCGGGGAGCTGTTTTTT. Translated: CASSRGTVNTGELFF.

There are a few counts of this clonotype. The chain joins TRBV7-8 to TRBJ2-3; the D is unclear. This CDR3 has 14 amino acids. CDR1 and CDR2 from the germline V gene are SGHVS and FQNEAQ. The V and J ends lost 3 bases and 4 bases respectively, with 11 bases between them. The CDR3 DNA sequence: TGTGCCAGCAGCTTGTTCTCTTTGGCAGATACGCAGTATTTT. This translates into CASSLFSLADTQYF.

The chain couples TRBV29-1 to TRBJ2-2; D may correspond to TRBD1 or TRBD2 (5 bases each). Per the germline V gene, CDR1 is SQVTM and CDR2 is ANQGSEA. The CDR3 is made up of 11 amino acids. V shed 4 bases and J shed 6 bases, with 6 bases lying between them. CDR3 residues: CSVGGPGELFF. CDR3 DNA sequence: TGCAGCGTTGGGGGACCCGGGGAGCTGTTTTTT.

The gene calls are TRBV2 and TRBJ2-5, with D perhaps being TRBD1 or TRBD2 (5 bases each). Trimming stripped 5 bases from V and 5 bases from J, with 12 bases between. The CDR3 contains 13 residues. Per the germline V gene, CDR1 is SNHLY and CDR2 is FYNNEI. The CDR3 sequence is CASSHRDGETQYF. Here the CDR3 DNA reads TGTGCCAGCAGTCACCGGGACGGGGAGACCCAGTACTTC.

The chain combines TRBV9 with TRBJ2-5; the D gene is possibly TRBD2 (6 bases). Germline CDR1 SGDLS, CDR2 YYNGEE. The V end lost 0 bases, the J end lost 5 bases, and 14 bases lay between the germline ends. This CDR3 is 15 amino acids long. The CDR3 loop is CASSVAGGGTETQYF. CDR3 DNA sequence: TGTGCCAGCAGCGTAGCTGGAGGAGGGACGGAGACCCAGTACTTC.

J is TRBJ2-5 and V is TRBV24-1; 11 bases are a match to TRBD2. The CDR3 contains 13 residues. Germline trimming cut 9 bases from V and 3 bases from J; bases unmatched to any gene: 2. Germline CDR1 is KGHDR and CDR2 is SFDVKD. CDR3 sequence reads: CATQLAGEETQYF. The CDR3 coding sequence is TGTGCCACCCAACTAGCGGGGGAAGAGACCCAGTACTTC.

This clonotype was seen only a few times. The chain couples TRBV9 to TRBJ2-7, with D possibly matching TRBD1 (7 bases). The CDR3 totals 15 residues. Trimming took 0 bases from V and 4 from J, leaving 14 bases between them. Germline CDR1 is SGDLS and CDR2 is YYNGEE. The CDR3 DNA reads TGTGCCAGCAGCGTAGCCCCCAGGGGGGAATACGAGCAGTACTTC. Translation gives CASSVAPRGEYEQYF.

The rearrangement joins TRBV20-1 to TRBJ1-1; possibly TRBD1 for D (6 bases). The length of the CDR3 is 12 residues. Trimming stripped 5 bases from V and 7 bases from J, with 14 bases between. From germline, CDR1 is DFQATT and CDR2 SNEGSKA (reference sequence). The chain's CDR3 is CSAGRRDIEAFF. CDR3 nucleotides: TGCAGTGCTGGACGCCGGGACATTGAAGCTTTCTTT.

The chain recombines TRBV7-9 with TRBJ2-7, with 7 bases aligning to TRBD2. Trimming took 0 bases from V and 4 from J; bases not matched to a gene: 6. This CDR3 has 15 amino acids. CDR1 SEHNR and CDR2 FQNEAQ come from the germline V gene (reference sequence). The CDR3 DNA follows: TGTGCCAGCAGCTTAGCGGCGGGGGAAACTTACGAGCAGTACTTC. This encodes CASSLAAGETYEQYF. The full variable domain, in which reference TRBV7-9 and TRBJ2-7 provide the parts outside the CDR3, is DTGVSQNPRHKITKRGQNVTFRCDPISEHNRLYWYRQTLGQGPEFLTYFQNEAQLEKSRLLSDRFSAERPKGSFSTLEIQRTEQGDSAMYLCASSLAAGETYEQYFGPGTRLTVT.

The V and J genes are TRBV5-6 and TRBJ2-5; 8 nucleotides align to TRBD2. The CDR3 loop spans 18 amino acids. The V and J ends lost 2 bases and 3 bases, in that order; junction bases with no gene match: 15. Germline V gene lookup returns CDR1 SGHDT and CDR2 YYEEEE. CDR3 sequence reads: CASSFGAGSGGLKETQYF. CDR3 sequence (DNA): TGTGCCAGCAGCTTTGGTGCTGGGAGCGGGGGCCTTAAAGAGACCCAGTACTTC.

The chain joins TRBV14 to TRBJ1-5; 7 bases fit TRBD1. Trimming took 5 bases from V and 5 from J; bases not matched to a gene: 6. Germline assignment: CDR1 SGHDN and CDR2 FVKESK. This CDR3 is 14 amino acids long. The CDR3, as DNA: TGTGCCAGCAGCGCTACAGGGGCCCATCAGCCCCAGCATTTT. Amino acids: CASSATGAHQPQHF.

This clonotype was seen repeatedly, ten times or more. The CDR3: CASSEPTSRGYEQFF. The CDR3 DNA follows: TGTGCCAGCAGTGAGCCGACTAGCCGGGGGTACGAGCAGTTCTTC. V is TRBV2 and J is TRBJ2-1; 7 bases are shared with TRBD2. V lost 3 bases and J lost 10; bases outside the gene matches: 12. In germline, CDR1 is SNHLY, CDR2 FYNNEI. This CDR3 is 15 amino acids long.

This clonotype was seen more than once but under ten times. The chain links TRBV7-9 to TRBJ2-1; D is possibly TRBD2 (5 bases). This CDR3 spans 15 amino acids. Germline-derived CDR1 and CDR2 are SEHNR and FQNEAQ (reference sequence). Deletions cut 0 bases from V and 3 bases from J, with 9 bases between. The CDR3 DNA follows: TGTGCCAGCAGCTTAGCGACGGGGTACTACAATGAGCAGTTCTTC. This sequence encodes CASSLATGYYNEQFF.

The V call is TRBV7-8, the J call TRBJ2-3; D is unclear. The germline V gene has CDR1 SGHVS and CDR2 FQNEAQ. The CDR3 covers 15 residues. V lost 9 bases and J lost 0, with 16 bases in between. As DNA, the CDR3 is TGTGCCAGTAGACTCCGACGTTTTAGCACAGATACGCAGTATTTT. This gives the protein CASRLRRFSTDTQYF.

This clonotype has more than one count but fewer than ten. The rearrangement joins TRBV7-2 to TRBJ1-1; 9 bases align to TRBD1. Germline-derived CDR1 and CDR2 are SGHTA and FQGNSA. The CDR3 has 16 amino acids. Trimming cost V 1 base and J 4 bases; bases outside gene matches: 7. For the CDR3, the DNA is TGTGCCAGCAGCTTAGGGGGGGACAGGGCTGGCACTGAAGCTTTCTTT. Translated: CASSLGGDRAGTEAFF.

V gene TRBV5-1 combines with J gene TRBJ2-1; TRBD2 agrees at 7 bases. CDR1 is SGHRS and CDR2 is YFSETQ in the germline V gene. The CDR3 has 17 amino acids. The ends lost 4 bases at V and 1 base at J; junction bases unmatched: 11. The CDR3 region has the DNA TGCGCCAGCAGCAGGAGGGGCGCGGGAGATTCCTACAATGAGCAGTTCTTC. Translation: CASSRRGAGDSYNEQFF. Full variable domain (remainder filled in from reference TRBV5-1 and TRBJ2-1): KAGVTQTPRYLIKTRGQQVTLSCSPISGHRSVSWYQQTPGQGLQFLFEYFSETQRNKGNFPGRFSGRQFSNSRSEMNVSTLELGDSALYLCASSRRGAGDSYNEQFFGPGTRLTVL.

This clonotype was counted only a few times. V is TRBV5-1 and J is TRBJ2-7, with 7 bases identical to TRBD1. V lost 2 bases to trimming and J lost 0 bases; unmatched junction nucleotides: 2. This CDR3 has 14 residues. The germline V gene has CDR1 SGHRS and CDR2 YFSETQ. CDR3 protein: CASSFTGDSYEQYF. CDR3 bases: TGCGCCAGCAGCTTCACAGGGGACTCCTACGAGCAGTACTTC.

Only a few counts were recorded for this clonotype. The chain links TRBV2 to TRBJ2-3; 8 nucleotides line up with TRBD2. CDR1 and CDR2 (germline): SNHLY, FYNNEI. The ends lost 1 base at V and 5 bases at J; junction bases unmatched: 8. This CDR3 region has 16 residues. The CDR3 DNA is TGTGCCAGCAGTGAAGATCGGCGGGGGGCCGGAGATACGCAGTATTTT. Amino acid sequence: CASSEDRRGAGDTQYF.

V is TRBV12-3 or TRBV12-4 and J is TRBJ2-2, with D hard to call. V lost 6 bases to trimming and J lost 4 bases, with 15 bases between them. The CDR3 is made up of 15 amino acids. The CDR3 loop reads CASRFEEAGTGELFF. DNA of the CDR3: TGTGCCAGCAGGTTCGAGGAAGCCGGCACCGGGGAGCTGTTTTTT.

A few counts support this clonotype. V is TRBV4-2 and J is TRBJ1-4; 10 bases fit TRBD1. V shed 4 bases, J shed 7 bases, and the junction held 9 bases outside the gene matches. The CDR3 length is 16 residues. CDR1 is LGHNA, CDR2 YNFKEQ, per germline. CDR3 sequence (DNA): TGTGCCAGCAGCCCATTCCTGACAGGGGGCGGTGAAAAACTGTTTTTT. As protein: CASSPFLTGGGEKLFF.

This clonotype was observed a handful of times. The rearrangement links TRBV4-1 to TRBJ2-1, with 9 positions matching TRBD1. The ends lost 4 bases at V and 7 bases at J; junction bases unmatched: 11. CDR3 length: 16 amino acids. CDR1 and CDR2 from the germline V gene are MGHRA and YSYEKL. CDR3 sequence (DNA): TGCGCCAGCAGCCTTTTTCCGGGACAGGGTACTAATGAGCAGTTCTTC. Protein product: CASSLFPGQGTNEQFF.